Listed here is a single T cell receptor (beta chain). This sample was included in a study of blood T cell repertoires in COVID-19. The germline V gene has CDR1 LNHDA and CDR2 SQIVND (reference sequence). Trimming took 4 bases from V and 7 from J, leaving 14 bases between them. The CDR3 consists of 14 residues. In the source study's methods: Estimated nucleated cell counts came from reference gene primer amplification. The repertoire was sequenced with immunoSEQ multiplex PCR; TCRdb's copy has only in-frame clones and lacks some. That table is the source of V, J and clone size, and D and trimming were worked out from the DNA. The repertoire holds approximately 400,000 clones, with around 84% as singletons.

The chain has TRBV19 and TRBJ2-1; D may be TRBD1 (6 bases). The clonotype comes from a human donor with acute or convalescent COVID-19. The donor label of this sample is uncertain. The specimen was peripheral blood. CDR3 bases: TGTGCCAGTAGTAGTCGAATAGGGGGAAATGAGCAGTTCTTC. This codes for CASSSRIGGNEQFF.